The subject of this entry is one T cell receptor beta chain. Those who participated ranged in age from roughly 18 to 89 years and resided in 20 to 25 US areas. Original handling: The assay estimated nucleated cells by amplifying reference gene primers. Here immunoSEQ multiplex PCR was the method, and the copy in TCRdb shows in-frame clones only, minus some. V, J and clone size were drawn from that table, and D and trimming were deduced from the DNA. This table has fewer than 150,000 clones, under 90% appearing once. These data originate in a study of blood T cell repertoires in COVID-19. Germline-derived CDR1 and CDR2 are WNHNN and SYGVQD (reference sequence). CDR3 length: 14 residues. V lost 5 bases to trimming and J lost 1 base; unmatched junction nucleotides: 4.

The receptor comes from a woman under 30 who had been exposed to COVID-19. The rearrangement joins TRBV10-1 to TRBJ1-1; 7 bases map to TRBD1. What was sequenced was PBMCs or T cells enriched from blood (not recorded which). DNA for the CDR3: TGCGCCAGCAGTCTGGACAGGAAGAACACTGAAGCTTTCTTT. Translated, it gives CASSLDRKNTEAFF.